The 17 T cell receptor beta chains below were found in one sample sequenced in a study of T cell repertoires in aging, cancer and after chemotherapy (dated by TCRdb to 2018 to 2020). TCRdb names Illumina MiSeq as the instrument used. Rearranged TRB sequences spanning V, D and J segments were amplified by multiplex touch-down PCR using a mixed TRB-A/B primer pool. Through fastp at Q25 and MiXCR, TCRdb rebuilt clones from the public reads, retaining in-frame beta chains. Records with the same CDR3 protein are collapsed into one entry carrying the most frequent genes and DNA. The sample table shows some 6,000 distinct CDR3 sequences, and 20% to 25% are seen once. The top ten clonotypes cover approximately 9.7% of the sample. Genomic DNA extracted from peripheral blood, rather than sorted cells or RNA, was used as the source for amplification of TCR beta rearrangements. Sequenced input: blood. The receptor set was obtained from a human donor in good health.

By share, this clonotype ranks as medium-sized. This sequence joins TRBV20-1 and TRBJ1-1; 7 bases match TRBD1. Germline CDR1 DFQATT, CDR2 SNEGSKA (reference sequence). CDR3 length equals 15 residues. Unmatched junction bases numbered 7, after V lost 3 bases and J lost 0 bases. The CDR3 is CSAREYRGMNTEAFF. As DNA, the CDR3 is TGCAGTGCTAGGGAATACAGGGGAATGAACACTGAAGCTTTCTTT.

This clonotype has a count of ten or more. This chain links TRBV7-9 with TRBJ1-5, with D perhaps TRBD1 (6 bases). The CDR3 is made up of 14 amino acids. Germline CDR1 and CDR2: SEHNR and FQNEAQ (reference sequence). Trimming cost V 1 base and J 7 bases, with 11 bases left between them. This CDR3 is CASSLDGGRQPQHF. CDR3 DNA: TGTGCCAGCAGCTTAGACGGGGGCCGGCAGCCCCAGCATTTT.

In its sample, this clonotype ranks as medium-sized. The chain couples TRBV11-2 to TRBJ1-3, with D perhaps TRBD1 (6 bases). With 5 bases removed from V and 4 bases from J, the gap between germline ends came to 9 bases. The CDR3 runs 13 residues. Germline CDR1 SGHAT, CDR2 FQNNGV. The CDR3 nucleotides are TGTGCCAGCAGCCTTGACAGGGGAAACACCATATATTTT. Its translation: CASSLDRGNTIYF.

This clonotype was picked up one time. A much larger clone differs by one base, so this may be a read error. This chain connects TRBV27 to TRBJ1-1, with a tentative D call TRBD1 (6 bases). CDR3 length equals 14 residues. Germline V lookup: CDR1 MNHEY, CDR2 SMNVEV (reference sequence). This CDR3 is CASSAPGGGTEDFF. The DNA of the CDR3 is TGTGCCAGCAGTGCCCCGGGAGGGGGTACTGAAGATTTCTTT.

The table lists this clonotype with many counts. As DNA, the CDR3 is TGTGCCAGCAGTCCTAGCGGGAGAAATGAGCAGTTCTTC. Encoded protein: CASSPSGRNEQFF. This sequence joins TRBV12-3 or TRBV12-4 and TRBJ2-1; 10 nucleotides agree with TRBD2. V gave up 5 bases and J gave up 7 bases; unmatched junction bases: 2. There are 13 residues in the CDR3.

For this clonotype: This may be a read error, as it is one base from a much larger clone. In DNA, the CDR3 is TGTGCCAGCAGCTTAGGATCGGCATTTAGAACAGATACGCAGTATTTT. As protein: CASSLGSAFRTDTQYF. V usage is TRBV7-2 and J usage is TRBJ2-3, with no clear D. Germline-derived CDR1 and CDR2 are SGHTA and FQGNSA. This CDR3 region has 16 residues. Deletions cut 1 base from V and 3 bases from J, with 14 bases between.

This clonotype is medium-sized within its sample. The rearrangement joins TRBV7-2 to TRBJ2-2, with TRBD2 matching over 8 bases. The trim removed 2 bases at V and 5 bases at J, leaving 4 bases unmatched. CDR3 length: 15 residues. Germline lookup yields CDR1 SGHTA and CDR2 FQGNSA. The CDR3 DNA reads TGTGCCAGCAGCTTATCTCGACTAGCGACCGGGGAGCTGTTTTTT. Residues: CASSLSRLATGELFF. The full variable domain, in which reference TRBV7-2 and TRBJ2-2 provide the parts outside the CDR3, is GAGVSQSPSNKVTEKGKDVELRCDPISGHTALYWYRQSLGQGLEFLIYFQGNSAPDKSGLPSDRFSAERTGGSVSTLTIQRTQQEDSAVYLCASSLSRLATGELFFGEGSRLTVL.

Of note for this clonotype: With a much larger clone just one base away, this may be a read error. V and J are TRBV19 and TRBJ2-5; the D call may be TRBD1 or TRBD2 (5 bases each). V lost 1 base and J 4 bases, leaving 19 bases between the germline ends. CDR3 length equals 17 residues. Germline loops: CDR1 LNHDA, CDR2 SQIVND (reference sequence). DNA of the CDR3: TGTGCCAGTAGTATAGGGAGAGGGACGATAAGAGCAGAGACCCAGTACTTC. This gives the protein CASSIGRGTIRAETQYF.

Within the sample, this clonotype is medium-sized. This CDR3 reads CASSTGNTEAFF. CDR3 nucleotides: TGTGCCAGTAGTACGGGGAACACTGAAGCTTTCTTT. V usage is TRBV19 and J usage is TRBJ1-1, with no clear D. Trimming left V 4 bases short and J 1 base short, with 4 bases between. The CDR3 is 12 amino acids. CDR1 is LNHDA, CDR2 SQIVND, per germline (reference sequence).

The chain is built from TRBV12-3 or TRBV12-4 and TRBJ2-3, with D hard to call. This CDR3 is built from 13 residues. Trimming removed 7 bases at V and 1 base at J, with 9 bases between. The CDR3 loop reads CASTPPGTDTQYF. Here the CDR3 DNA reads TGTGCCAGCACCCCTCCGGGCACAGATACGCAGTATTTT.

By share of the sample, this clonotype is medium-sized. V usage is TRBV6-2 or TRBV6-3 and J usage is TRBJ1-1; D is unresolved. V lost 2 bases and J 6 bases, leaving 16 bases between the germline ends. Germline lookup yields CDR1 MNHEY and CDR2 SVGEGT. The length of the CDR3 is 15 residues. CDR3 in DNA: TGTGCCAGCAGTTACCCCTTTCGCAGGAGAGCTGAAGCTTTCTTT. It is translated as CASSYPFRRRAEAFF.

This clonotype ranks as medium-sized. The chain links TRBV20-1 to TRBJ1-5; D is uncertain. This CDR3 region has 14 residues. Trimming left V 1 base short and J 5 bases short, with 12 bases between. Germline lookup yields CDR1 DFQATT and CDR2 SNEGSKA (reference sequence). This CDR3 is CSARAGIWDQPQHF. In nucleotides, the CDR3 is TGCAGTGCTAGAGCGGGGATTTGGGATCAGCCCCAGCATTTT.

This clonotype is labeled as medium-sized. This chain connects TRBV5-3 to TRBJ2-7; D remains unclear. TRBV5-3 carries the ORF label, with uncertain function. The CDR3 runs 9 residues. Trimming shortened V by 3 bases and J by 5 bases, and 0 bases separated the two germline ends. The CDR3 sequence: CARSYEQYV. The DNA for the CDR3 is TGTGCCAGAAGCTACGAGCAGTACGTC.

CDR3 nucleotide sequence: TGTGCCAGCAGTGCGGGGGGTAGCTACGAGCAGTACTTC. Amino acids: CASSAGGSYEQYF. This chain joins TRBV2 and TRBJ2-7; 7 positions agree with TRBD2. Germline CDR1 and CDR2: SNHLY and FYNNEI. The CDR3 is 13 residues long. J lost 3 bases, V lost 4 bases, and 3 bases had no gene match.

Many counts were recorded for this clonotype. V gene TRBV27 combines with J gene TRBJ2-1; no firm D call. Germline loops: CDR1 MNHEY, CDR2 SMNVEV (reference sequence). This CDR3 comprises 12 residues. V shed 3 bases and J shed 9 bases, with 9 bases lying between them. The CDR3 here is CASSFGRSEQFF. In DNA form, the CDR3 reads TGTGCCAGCAGTTTCGGCCGGAGTGAGCAGTTCTTC.

CDR3 bases: TGTGCCAGCAGTTTAATACAAGAGACCCAGTACTTC. It specifies CASSLIQETQYF. This chain uses TRBV12-3 or TRBV12-4 with TRBJ2-5; D unresolved. The CDR3 runs to 12 residues. The V gene lost 2 bases and the J gene lost 2 bases, with 3 bases spanning the gap.

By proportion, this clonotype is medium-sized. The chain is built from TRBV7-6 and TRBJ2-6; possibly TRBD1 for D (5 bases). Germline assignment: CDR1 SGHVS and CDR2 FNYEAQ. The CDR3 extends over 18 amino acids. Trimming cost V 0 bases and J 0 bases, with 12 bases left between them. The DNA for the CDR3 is TGTGCCAGCAGCTTAGCTAGGGGCACCTACTCTGGGGCCAACGTCCTGACTTTC. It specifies CASSLARGTYSGANVLTF.